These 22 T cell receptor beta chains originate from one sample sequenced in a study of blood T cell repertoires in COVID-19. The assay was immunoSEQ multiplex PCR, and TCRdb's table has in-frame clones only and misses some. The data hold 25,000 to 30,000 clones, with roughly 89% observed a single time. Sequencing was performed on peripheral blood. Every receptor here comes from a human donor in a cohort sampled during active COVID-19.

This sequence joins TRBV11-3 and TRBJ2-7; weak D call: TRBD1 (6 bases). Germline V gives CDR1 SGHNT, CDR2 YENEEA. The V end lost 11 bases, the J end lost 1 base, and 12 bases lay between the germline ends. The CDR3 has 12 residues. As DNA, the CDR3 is TGTGCCTCAGGGGACGGATCCTACGAGCAGTACTTC. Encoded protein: CASGDGSYEQYF. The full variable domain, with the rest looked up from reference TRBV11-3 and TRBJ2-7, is EAGVVQSPRYKIIEKKQPVAFWCNPISGHNTLYWYLQNLGQGPELLIRYENEEAVDDSQLPKDRFSAERLKGVDSTLKIQPAELGDSAVYLCASGDGSYEQYFGPGTRLTVT.

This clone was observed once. DNA of the CDR3: TGTGCCAGCAGTTTCCGGGGACTGCCGACTGAAGCTTTCTTT. Protein sequence: CASSFRGLPTEAFF. The chain joins TRBV28 to TRBJ1-1; weak D call: TRBD1 (5 bases). Trimming stripped 3 bases from V and 5 bases from J, with 13 bases between. Germline values: CDR1 MDHEN, CDR2 SYDVKM. CDR3 length: 14 residues.

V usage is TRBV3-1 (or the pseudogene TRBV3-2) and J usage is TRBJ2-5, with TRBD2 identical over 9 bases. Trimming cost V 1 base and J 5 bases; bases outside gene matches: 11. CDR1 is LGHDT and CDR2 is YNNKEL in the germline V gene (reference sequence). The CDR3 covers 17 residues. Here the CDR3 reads CASSQGPSGNERETQYF. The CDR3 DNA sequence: TGTGCCAGCAGCCAAGGGCCTAGCGGGAACGAAAGGGAGACCCAGTACTTC.

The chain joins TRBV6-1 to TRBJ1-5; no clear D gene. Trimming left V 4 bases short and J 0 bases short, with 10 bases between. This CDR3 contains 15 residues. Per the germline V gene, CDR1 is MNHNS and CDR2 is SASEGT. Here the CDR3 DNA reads TGTGCCAGCAGTGTAGCCCAGTTTAGCAATCAGCCCCAGCATTTT. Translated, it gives CASSVAQFSNQPQHF.

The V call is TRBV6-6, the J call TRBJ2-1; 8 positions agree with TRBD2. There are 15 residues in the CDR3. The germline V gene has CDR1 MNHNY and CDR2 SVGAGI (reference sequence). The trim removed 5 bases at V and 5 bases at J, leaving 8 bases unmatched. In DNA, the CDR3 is TGTGCCAGCAGTCTCATTAGCGGGGAAAACAATGAGCAGTTCTTC. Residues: CASSLISGENNEQFF.

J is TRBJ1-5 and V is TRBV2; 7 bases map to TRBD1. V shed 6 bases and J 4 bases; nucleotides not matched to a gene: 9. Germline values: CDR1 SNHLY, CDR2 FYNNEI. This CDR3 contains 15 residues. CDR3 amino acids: CASSQRQGSNQPQHF. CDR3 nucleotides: TGTGCCAGCAGCCAAAGACAGGGCTCGAATCAGCCCCAGCATTTT. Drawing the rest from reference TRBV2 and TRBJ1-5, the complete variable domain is EPEVTQTPSHQVTQMGQEVILRCVPISNHLYFYWYRQILGQKVEFLVSFYNNEISEKSEIFDDQFSVERPDGSNFTLKIRSTKLEDSAMYFCASSQRQGSNQPQHFGDGTRLSIL.

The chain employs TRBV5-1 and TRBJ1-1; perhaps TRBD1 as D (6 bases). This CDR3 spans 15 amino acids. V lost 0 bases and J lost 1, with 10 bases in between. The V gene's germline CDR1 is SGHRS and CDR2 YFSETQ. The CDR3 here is CASSLGPTGNTEAFF. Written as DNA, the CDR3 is TGCGCCAGCAGCTTGGGCCCGACAGGGAACACTGAAGCTTTCTTT.

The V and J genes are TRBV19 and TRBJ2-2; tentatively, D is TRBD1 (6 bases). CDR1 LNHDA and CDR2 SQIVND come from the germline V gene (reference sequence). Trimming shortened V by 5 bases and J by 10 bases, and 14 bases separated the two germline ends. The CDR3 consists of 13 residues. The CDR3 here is CASSGRGREELFF. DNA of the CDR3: TGTGCCAGTAGTGGCAGGGGAAGGGAGGAGCTGTTTTTT. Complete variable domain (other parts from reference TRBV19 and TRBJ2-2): DGGITQSPKYLFRKEGQNVTLSCEQNLNHDAMYWYRQDPGQGLRLIYYSQIVNDFQKGDIAEGYSVSREKKESFPLTVTSAQKNPTAFYLCASSGRGREELFFGEGSRLTVL.

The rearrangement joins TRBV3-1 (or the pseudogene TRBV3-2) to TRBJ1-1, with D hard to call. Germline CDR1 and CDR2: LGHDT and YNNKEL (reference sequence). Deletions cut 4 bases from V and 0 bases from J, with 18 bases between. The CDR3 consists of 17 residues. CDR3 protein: CASSRGGMPRLNTEAFF. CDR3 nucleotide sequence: TGTGCCAGCAGCCGGGGAGGGATGCCCCGCCTGAACACTGAAGCTTTCTTT.

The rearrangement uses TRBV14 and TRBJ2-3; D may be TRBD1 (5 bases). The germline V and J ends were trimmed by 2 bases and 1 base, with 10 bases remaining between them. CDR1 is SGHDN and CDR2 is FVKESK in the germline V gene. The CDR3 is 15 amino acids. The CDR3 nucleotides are TGTGCCAGCAGCCAACCTACAGGTGGCACAGATACGCAGTATTTT. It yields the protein CASSQPTGGTDTQYF.

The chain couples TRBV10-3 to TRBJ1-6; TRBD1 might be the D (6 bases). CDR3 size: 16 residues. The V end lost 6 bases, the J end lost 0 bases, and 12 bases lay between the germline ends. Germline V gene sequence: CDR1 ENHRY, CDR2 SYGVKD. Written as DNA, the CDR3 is TGTGCCATCAGGAGACAGGACAGCTCCTATAATTCACCCCTCCACTTT. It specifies CAIRRQDSSYNSPLHF.

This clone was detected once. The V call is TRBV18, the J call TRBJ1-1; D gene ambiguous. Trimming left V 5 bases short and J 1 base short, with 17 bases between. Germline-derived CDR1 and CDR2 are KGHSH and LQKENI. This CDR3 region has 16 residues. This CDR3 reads CASSSTGEVGNTEAFF. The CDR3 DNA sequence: TGTGCCAGCTCATCCACCGGCGAGGTTGGGAACACTGAAGCTTTCTTT. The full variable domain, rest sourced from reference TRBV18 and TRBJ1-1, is NAGVMQNPRHLVRRRGQEARLRCSPMKGHSHVYWYRQLPEEGLKFMVYLQKENIIDESGMPKERFSAEFPKEGPSILRIQQVVRGDSAAYFCASSSTGEVGNTEAFFGQGTRLTVV.

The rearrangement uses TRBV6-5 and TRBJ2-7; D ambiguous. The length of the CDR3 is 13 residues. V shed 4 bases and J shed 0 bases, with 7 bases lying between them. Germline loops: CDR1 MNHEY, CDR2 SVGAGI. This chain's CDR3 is CASSFEVSYEQYF. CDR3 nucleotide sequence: TGTGCCAGCAGTTTTGAGGTCTCCTACGAGCAGTACTTC.

CDR3: CASSLGGLAGEQFF. CDR3 nucleotide sequence: TGTGCCAGCAGTTTGGGAGGACTAGCGGGAGAGCAGTTCTTC. The chain has TRBV28 and TRBJ2-1; TRBD2 matches 12 bases. J gave up 10 bases and V 3 bases, and 4 bases lay outside the gene matches. The V gene's germline CDR1 is MDHEN and CDR2 SYDVKM. CDR3 length: 14 residues.

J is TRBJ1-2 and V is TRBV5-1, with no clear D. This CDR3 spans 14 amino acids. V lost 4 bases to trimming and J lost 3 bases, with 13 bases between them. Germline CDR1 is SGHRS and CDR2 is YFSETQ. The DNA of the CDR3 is TGCGCCAGCAGCCCCCTGACTTCCGACTATGGCTACACCTTC. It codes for CASSPLTSDYGYTF.

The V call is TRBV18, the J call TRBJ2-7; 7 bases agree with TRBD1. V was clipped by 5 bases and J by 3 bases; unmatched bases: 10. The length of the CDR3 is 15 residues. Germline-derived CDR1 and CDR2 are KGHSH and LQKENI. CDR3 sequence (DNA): TGTGCCAGCTCAGGTTCTACAGGGGTCAGCTACGAGCAGTACTTC. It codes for CASSGSTGVSYEQYF.

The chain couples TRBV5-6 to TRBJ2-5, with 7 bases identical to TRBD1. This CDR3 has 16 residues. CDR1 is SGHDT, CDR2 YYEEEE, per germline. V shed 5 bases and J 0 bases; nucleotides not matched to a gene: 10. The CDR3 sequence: CASSKGTDLYQETQYF. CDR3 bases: TGTGCCAGCAGTAAAGGGACAGATCTGTACCAAGAGACCCAGTACTTC. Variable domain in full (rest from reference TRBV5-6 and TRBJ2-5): DAGVTQSPTHLIKTRGQQVTLRCSPKSGHDTVSWYQQALGQGPQFIFQYYEEEERQRGNFPDRFSGHQFPNYSSELNVNALLLGDSALYLCASSKGTDLYQETQYFGPGTRLLVL.

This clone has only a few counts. The CDR3 DNA follows: TGTGCCAGCAGCTTGGGGGCGCGCATGAAGAATGAGCAGTTCTTC. Amino acids: CASSLGARMKNEQFF. This sequence joins TRBV5-4 and TRBJ2-1; D uncertain. The CDR3 consists of 15 residues. Germline CDR1 and CDR2: SGHNT and YYREEE (reference sequence). V was trimmed by 0 bases and J by 7 bases, leaving 14 bases between them.

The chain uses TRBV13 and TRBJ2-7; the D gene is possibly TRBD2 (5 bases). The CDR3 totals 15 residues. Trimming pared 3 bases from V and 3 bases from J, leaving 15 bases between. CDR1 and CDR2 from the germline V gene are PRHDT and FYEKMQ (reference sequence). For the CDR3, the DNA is TGTGCCAGCAGCTTTGTTTCACTCGGGAACTACGAGCAGTACTTC. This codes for CASSFVSLGNYEQYF.

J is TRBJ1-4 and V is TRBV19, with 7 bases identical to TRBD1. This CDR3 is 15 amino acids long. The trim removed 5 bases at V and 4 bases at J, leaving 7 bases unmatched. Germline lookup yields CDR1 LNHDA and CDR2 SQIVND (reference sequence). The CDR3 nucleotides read TGTGCCAGTAGTCCCCGGGACAGAGTTAATGAAAAACTGTTTTTT. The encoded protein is CASSPRDRVNEKLFF. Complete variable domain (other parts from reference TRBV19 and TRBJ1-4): DGGITQSPKYLFRKEGQNVTLSCEQNLNHDAMYWYRQDPGQGLRLIYYSQIVNDFQKGDIAEGYSVSREKKESFPLTVTSAQKNPTAFYLCASSPRDRVNEKLFFGSGTQLSVL.

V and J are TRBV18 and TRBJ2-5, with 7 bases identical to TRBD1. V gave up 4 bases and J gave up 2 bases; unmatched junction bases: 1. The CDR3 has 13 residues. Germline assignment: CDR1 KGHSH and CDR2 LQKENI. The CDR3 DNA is TGTGCCAGCTCACGGGACAGACAAGAGACCCAGTACTTC. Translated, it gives CASSRDRQETQYF.

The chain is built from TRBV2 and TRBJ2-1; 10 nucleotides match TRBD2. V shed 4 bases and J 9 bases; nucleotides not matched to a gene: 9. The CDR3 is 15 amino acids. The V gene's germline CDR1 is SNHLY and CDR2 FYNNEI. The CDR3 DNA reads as TGTGCCAGCAGTGTGAGCGGGGGGGCCGGTCCTGAGCAGTTCTTC. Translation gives CASSVSGGAGPEQFF.